This paragraph covers one T cell receptor (beta chain) sequence. Its specificity is not known. These data originate in a study of tumor-infiltrating lymphocytes in localized non-small cell lung cancer. Findings of the study overall: Tumor T-cell fraction from TCR sequencing was not associated with recurrence-free survival (p = 0.61).

Assay: immunoSEQ multiplex PCR; the TCRdb copy retains only in-frame clones and omits some. Among about 16,000 clones listed, roughly three quarters were seen once. The CDR3 runs 16 residues. The germline V gene encodes CDR1 SGHVS and CDR2 FNYEAQ. The V and J ends lost 5 bases and 6 bases, in that order; junction bases with no gene match: 12. Source material: lung tumor tissue. The rearrangement joins TRBV7-6 to TRBJ1-1; 10 nucleotides line up with TRBD1. The source is a human donor with non-small cell lung cancer. In DNA form, the CDR3 reads TGTGCCAGCAGCGCGACAGGGGGCCTACCCGAACCTGAAGCTTTCTTT. Its translation is CASSATGGLPEPEAFF.